This paragraph reports one T cell receptor beta chain. The sample is drawn from a study of blood T cell repertoires in COVID-19. Study in general: COVID-19 samples from acute and convalescent phases originated in the United States, Italy and Spain. From T cells, B-cell-depleted T cells, or PBMCs came the material, which was cDNA or gDNA.

The authors' processing: Reference gene primer amplification gave nucleated cell count estimates. Produced via immunoSEQ multiplex PCR; TCRdb's table is partial and in-frame only. Clone size and the V and J calls come from that table; the DNA yielded D and trimming. The table shows under 350,000 clones, with 80% to 90% occurring only once. The CDR3 spans 15 residues. Germline values: CDR1 LGHDT, CDR2 YNNKEL (reference sequence). V was pared by 4 bases and J by 0 bases, with 12 bases between. Specimen: peripheral blood. V is TRBV3-1 (or the pseudogene TRBV3-2) and J is TRBJ1-1, with unresolved D. The TCR sequence derives from a woman in her seventies with acute or convalescent COVID-19. CDR3 in DNA: TGTGCCAGCAGCCCCCTCCGGAGATTGAACACTGAAGCTTTCTTT. Its translation: CASSPLRRLNTEAFF.